This TCR beta chain was identified during a study of blood T cell repertoires in COVID-19. Overall study context: Material from acute and convalescent COVID-19 was sourced from the United States, Italy and Spain. In each case, the material was cDNA or gDNA derived from T cells, B-cell-depleted T cells, or PBMCs.

In the authors' workflow: Reference gene primer amplification yielded estimated nucleated cell counts. Sequencing was performed with immunoSEQ multiplex PCR; in TCRdb, only in-frame clones are kept and a portion is missing. V and J calls and clone size follow that table, whereas D and trimming were derived from the DNA. The table has about 350,000 clones, 88% seen once. The Seattle patients, enrolled during active infection, were followed longitudinally. The CDR3 sequence is 13 residues long. Germline trimming cut 7 bases from V and 1 base from J; bases unmatched to any gene: 1. Sequencing was done on a sample of peripheral blood. This chain connects TRBV12-3 or TRBV12-4 to TRBJ1-5; 7 bases line up with TRBD1. This TCR came from a woman in her sixties or seventies with COVID-19, enrolled during active disease. The CDR3 protein is CASNRGSNQPQHF. CDR3 nucleotide sequence: TGTGCCAGCAACAGGGGAAGCAATCAGCCCCAGCATTTT.